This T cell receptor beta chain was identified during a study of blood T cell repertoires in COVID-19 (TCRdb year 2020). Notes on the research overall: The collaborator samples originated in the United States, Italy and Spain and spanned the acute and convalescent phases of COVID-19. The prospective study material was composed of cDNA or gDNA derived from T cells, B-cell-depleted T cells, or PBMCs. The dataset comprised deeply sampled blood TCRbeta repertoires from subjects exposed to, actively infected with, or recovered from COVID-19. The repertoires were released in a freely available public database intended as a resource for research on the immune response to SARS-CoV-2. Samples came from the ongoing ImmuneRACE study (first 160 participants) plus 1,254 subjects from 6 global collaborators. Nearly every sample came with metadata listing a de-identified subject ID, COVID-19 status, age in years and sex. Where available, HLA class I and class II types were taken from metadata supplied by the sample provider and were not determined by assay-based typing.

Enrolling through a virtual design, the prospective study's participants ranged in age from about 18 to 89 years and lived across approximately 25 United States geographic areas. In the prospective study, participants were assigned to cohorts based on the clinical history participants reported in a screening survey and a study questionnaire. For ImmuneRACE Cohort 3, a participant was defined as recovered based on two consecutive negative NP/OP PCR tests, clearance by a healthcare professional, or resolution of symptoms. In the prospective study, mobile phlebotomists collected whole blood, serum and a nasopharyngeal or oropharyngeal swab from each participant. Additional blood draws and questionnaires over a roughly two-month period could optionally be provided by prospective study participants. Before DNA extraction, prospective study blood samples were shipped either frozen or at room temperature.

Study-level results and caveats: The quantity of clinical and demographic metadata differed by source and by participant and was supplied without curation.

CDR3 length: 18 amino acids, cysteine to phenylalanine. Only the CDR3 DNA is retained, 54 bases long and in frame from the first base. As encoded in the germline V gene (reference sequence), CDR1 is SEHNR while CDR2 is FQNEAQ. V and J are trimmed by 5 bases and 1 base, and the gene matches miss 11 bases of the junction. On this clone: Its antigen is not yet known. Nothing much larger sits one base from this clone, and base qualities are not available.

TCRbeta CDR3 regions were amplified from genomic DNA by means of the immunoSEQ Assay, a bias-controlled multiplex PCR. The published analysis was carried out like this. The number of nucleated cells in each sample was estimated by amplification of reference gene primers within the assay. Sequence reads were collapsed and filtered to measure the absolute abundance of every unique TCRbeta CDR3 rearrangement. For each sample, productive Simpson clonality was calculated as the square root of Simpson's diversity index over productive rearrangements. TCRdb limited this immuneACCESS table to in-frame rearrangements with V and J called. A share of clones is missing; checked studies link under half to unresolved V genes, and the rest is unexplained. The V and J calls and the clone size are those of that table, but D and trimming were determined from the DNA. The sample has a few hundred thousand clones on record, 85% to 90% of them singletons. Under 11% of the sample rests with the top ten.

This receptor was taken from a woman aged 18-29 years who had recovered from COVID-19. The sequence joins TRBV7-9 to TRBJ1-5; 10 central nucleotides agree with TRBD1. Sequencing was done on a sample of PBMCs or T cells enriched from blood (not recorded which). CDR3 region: CASSRNPRTGGSNQPQHF. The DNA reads TGTGCCAGCAGCAGAAATCCCCGGACAGGGGGAAGCAATCAGCCCCAGCATTTT.